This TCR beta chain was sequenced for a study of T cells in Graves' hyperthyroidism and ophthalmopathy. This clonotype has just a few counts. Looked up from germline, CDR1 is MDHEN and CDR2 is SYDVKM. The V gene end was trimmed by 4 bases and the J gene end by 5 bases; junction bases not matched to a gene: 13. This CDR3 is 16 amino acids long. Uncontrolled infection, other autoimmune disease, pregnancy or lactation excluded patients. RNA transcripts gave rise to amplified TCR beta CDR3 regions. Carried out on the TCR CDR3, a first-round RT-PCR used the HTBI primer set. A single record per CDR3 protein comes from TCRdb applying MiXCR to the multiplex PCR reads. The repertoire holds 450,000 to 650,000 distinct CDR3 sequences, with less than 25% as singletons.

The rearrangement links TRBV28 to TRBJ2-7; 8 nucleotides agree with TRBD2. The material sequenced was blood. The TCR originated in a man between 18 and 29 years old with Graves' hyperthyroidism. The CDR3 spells CASSSLGARLANEQYF. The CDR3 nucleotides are TGTGCCAGCAGTTCGCTAGGGGCCCGACTAGCGAACGAGCAGTACTTC. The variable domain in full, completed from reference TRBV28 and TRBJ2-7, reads DVKVTQSSRYLVKRTGEKVFLECVQDMDHENMFWYRQDPGLGLRLIYFSYDVKMKEKGDIPEGYSVSREKKERFSLILESASTNQTSMYLCASSSLGARLANEQYFGPGTRLTVT.